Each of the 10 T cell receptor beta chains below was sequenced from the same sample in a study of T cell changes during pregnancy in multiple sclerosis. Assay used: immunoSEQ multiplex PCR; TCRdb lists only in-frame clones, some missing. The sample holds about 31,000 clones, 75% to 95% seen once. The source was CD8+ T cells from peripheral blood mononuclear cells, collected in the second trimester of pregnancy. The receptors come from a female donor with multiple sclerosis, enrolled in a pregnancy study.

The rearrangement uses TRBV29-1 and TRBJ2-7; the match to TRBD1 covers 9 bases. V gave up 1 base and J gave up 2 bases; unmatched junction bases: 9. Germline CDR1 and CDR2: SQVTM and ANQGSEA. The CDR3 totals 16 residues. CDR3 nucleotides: TGCAGCGTTGAAGGGATAAAGGACAGGGGCCCCTACGAGCAGTACTTC. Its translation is CSVEGIKDRGPYEQYF.

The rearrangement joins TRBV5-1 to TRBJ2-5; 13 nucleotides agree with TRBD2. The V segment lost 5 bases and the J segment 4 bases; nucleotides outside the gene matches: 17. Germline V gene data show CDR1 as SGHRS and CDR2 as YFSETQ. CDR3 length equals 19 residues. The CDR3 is CASSSWGLAGPTGAETQYF. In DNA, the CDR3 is TGCGCCAGCAGTTCTTGGGGACTAGCGGGACCCACGGGGGCAGAGACCCAGTACTTC. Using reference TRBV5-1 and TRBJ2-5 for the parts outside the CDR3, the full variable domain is KAGVTQTPRYLIKTRGQQVTLSCSPISGHRSVSWYQQTPGQGLQFLFEYFSETQRNKGNFPGRFSGRQFSNSRSEMNVSTLELGDSALYLCASSSWGLAGPTGAETQYFGPGTRLLVL.

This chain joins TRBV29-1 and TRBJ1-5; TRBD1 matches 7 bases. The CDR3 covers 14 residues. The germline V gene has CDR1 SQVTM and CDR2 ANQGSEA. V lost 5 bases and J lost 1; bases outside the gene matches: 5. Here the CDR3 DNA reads TGCAGCGTTCTGGACAGGTGGAGCAATCAGCCCCAGCATTTT. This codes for CSVLDRWSNQPQHF.

The CDR3 region has the DNA TGTGCCAGCTCACCACCGGAGGGGTTAAGGGGGCTCGACAATGAGCAGTTCTTC. Translating it yields CASSPPEGLRGLDNEQFF. V gene TRBV18 combines with J gene TRBJ2-1; D may be TRBD1 (7 bases). V was cut by 0 bases and J by 5 bases, with 20 bases left in between. CDR3 length: 18 residues. CDR1 and CDR2 (germline): KGHSH, LQKENI.

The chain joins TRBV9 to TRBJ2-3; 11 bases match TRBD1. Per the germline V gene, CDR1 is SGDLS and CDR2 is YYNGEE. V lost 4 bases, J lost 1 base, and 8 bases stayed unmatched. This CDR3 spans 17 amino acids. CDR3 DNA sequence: TGTGCCAGCAGCTCCCAAAGGGGACAGGGGGGCACAGATACGCAGTATTTT. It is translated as CASSSQRGQGGTDTQYF.

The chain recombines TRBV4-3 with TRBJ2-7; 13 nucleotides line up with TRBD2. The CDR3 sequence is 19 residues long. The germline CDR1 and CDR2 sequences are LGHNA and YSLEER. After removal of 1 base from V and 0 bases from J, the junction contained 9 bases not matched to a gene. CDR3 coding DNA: TGCGCCAGCAGCCAAGTTCAACTAGCGGGAGGGCCCAGCTCCTACGAGCAGTACTTC. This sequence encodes CASSQVQLAGGPSSYEQYF.

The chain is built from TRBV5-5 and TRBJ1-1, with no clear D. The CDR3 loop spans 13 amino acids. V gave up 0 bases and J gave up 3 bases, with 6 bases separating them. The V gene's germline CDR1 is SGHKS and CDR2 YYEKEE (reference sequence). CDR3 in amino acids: CASSLDRDTEAFF. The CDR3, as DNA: TGTGCCAGCAGCTTGGACAGAGACACTGAAGCTTTCTTT.

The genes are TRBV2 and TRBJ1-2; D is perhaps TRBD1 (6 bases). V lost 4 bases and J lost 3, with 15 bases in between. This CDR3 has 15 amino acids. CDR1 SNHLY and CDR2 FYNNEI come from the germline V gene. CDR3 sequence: CASSGLSSGDYGYTF. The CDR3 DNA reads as TGTGCCAGCAGTGGCTTGAGCTCAGGGGACTATGGCTACACCTTC.

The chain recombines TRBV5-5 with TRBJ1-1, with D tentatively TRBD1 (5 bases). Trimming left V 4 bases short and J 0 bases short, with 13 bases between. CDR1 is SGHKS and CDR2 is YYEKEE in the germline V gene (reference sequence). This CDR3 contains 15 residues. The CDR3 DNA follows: TGTGCCAGCAGCCCCTACAGGATCATGAACACTGAAGCTTTCTTT. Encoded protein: CASSPYRIMNTEAFF. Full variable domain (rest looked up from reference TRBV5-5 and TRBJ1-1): DAGVTQSPTHLIKTRGQQVTLRCSPISGHKSVSWYQQVLGQGPQFIFQYYEKEERGRGNFPDRFSARQFPNYSSELNVNALLLGDSALYLCASSPYRIMNTEAFFGQGTRLTVV.

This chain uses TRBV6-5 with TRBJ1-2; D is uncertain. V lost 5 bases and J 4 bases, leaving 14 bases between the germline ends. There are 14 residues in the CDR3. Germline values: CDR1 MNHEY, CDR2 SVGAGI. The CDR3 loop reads CASSKRLASYGYTF. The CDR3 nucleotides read TGTGCCAGCAGTAAGCGACTAGCTTCCTATGGCTACACCTTC.